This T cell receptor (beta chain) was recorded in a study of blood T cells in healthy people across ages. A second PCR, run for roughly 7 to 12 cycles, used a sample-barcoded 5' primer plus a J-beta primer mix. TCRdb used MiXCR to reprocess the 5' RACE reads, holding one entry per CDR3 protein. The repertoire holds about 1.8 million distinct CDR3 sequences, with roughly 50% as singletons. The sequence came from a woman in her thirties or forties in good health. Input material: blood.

The CDR3: CSAHAAGPPDTQYF. The CDR3 bases are TGCAGTGCTCACGCAGCGGGGCCCCCCGATACGCAGTATTTT. The rearrangement uses TRBV20-1 and TRBJ2-3, with 7 bases that match TRBD2. The V gene end was trimmed by 5 bases and the J gene end by 6 bases; junction bases not matched to a gene: 11. The CDR3 consists of 14 residues. CDR1 is DFQATT and CDR2 is SNEGSKA in the germline V gene (reference sequence).